Reported below is one T cell receptor beta chain. Its specificity is not known. The data stem from a study of PD-1 blockade in classical Hodgkin lymphoma. Study in general: Patients got intravenous nivolumab 3 mg/kg every 2 weeks.

Study results and caveats: Nivolumab starters within 1 year of ASCT were excluded. CD8+ TCR diversity did not rise significantly by C4D1, unlike CD4+.

The assay was immunoSEQ multiplex PCR, and TCRdb's table has in-frame clones only and misses some. Altogether some 18,000 clones are present, 79% being singletons, with the ten largest covering over 15%. Each and every patient relapsed after autologous stem cell transplantation, and patients got differing brentuximab vedotin exposure. Complete response, partial response or progressive disease constituted the best response categories observed. Germline-derived CDR1 and CDR2 are SGHNT and YENEEA. Trimming took 5 bases from V and 3 from J; bases not matched to a gene: 3. This CDR3 has 13 residues. The source material was peripheral blood mononuclear cells (PBMCs), sampled before the second cycle of nivolumab. This TCR was sampled from a human donor with classical Hodgkin lymphoma. V and J are TRBV11-3 and TRBJ2-7, with 8 bases lining up with TRBD1. The CDR3 coding sequence is TGTGCCAGCAGCCGAGACAGGGGCTACGAGCAGTACTTC. Protein: CASSRDRGYEQYF.